This T cell receptor (beta chain) was identified during a study of blood T cell repertoires in COVID-19. Study overall: Whether acute or convalescent, the COVID-19 samples came from the United States, Italy and Spain. T cells, B-cell-depleted T cells, or PBMCs supplied cDNA or gDNA.

This clone appeared a few times. Original methodology: Amplified reference gene primers provided the basis for estimating nucleated cell counts. Clones were read by immunoSEQ multiplex PCR, and TCRdb kept only the in-frame ones, dropping some. V, J and clone size are taken as reported in that table, and D and trimming were inferred from the DNA itself. The top ten clones hold around 11% of a sample with tens of thousands of clones, around four fifths of them seen once. V lost 1 base to trimming and J lost 0 bases, with 7 bases between them. Germline lookup yields CDR1 LNHNV and CDR2 YYDKDF (reference sequence). The CDR3 spans 15 residues.

This rearrangement joins TRBV15 to TRBJ2-1; D uncertain. This clonotype was obtained from a man between 65 and 80 years old with acute or convalescent COVID-19. Sequencing was carried out using peripheral blood. CDR3 in amino acids: CATSRGILSYNEQFF. The CDR3 DNA follows: TGTGCCACCAGCAGAGGAATACTCTCCTACAATGAGCAGTTCTTC. Supplemented by reference TRBV15 and TRBJ2-1, the full variable domain reads DAMVIQNPRYQVTQFGKPVTLSCSQTLNHNVMYWYQQKSSQAPKLLFHYYDKDFNNEADTPDNFQSRRPNTSFCFLDIRSPGLGDTAMYLCATSRGILSYNEQFFGPGTRLTVL.